A single sample gave rise to the 30 T cell receptor beta chains below, sequenced in a study of T cell responses to AZD1222 COVID-19 vaccine (dated by TCRdb to 2020 to 2023). The library was produced with the immunoSEQ multiplex PCR assay. TCRdb took over this immuneACCESS table, retaining in-frame rearrangements with V and J assigned. Such tables are incomplete; in checked studies, under half of the missing clones stem from an unresolved V gene, and the remainder is unexplained. This sample is represented by around 140,000 clones; approximately 91% of them were singletons. Of the sample, approximately 1.8% is held by the ten largest clones. The label giving this sample's time point can be read as: baseline before first vaccination. The sequencing here drew on peripheral blood, taken on day 0 of AZD1222 vaccination. Every receptor here comes from an adult in good health.

J is TRBJ2-1 and V is TRBV24-1, with 12 bases fitting TRBD2. Germline V gives CDR1 KGHDR, CDR2 SFDVKD. V dropped 9 bases and J dropped 3; count of bases not matched to a gene: 8. The CDR3 spans 16 residues. CDR3 bases: TGTGCCACCGCCGGGCTAGCGGGAGGGAACTACAATGAGCAGTTCTTC. Translating gives CATAGLAGGNYNEQFF.

The rearrangement uses TRBV11-3 and TRBJ2-7; D perhaps matches TRBD2 (6 bases). The CDR3 consists of 14 residues. The germline gives CDR1 SGHNT, CDR2 YENEEA. Trimming took off 2 bases at V and 3 bases at J, with 11 bases between the two ends. The CDR3 nucleotides read TGTGCCAGCAGCTTAAAGGCGGGGATCTACGAGCAGTACTTC. Its translation is CASSLKAGIYEQYF.

This clone showed up just once. V and J are TRBV29-1 and TRBJ2-3; 8 positions agree with TRBD1. Germline CDR1 and CDR2: SQVTM and ANQGSEA. The CDR3 totals 13 residues. V lost 7 bases and J lost 4; bases outside the gene matches: 7. This CDR3 is CSAAQTGADTQYF. CDR3 DNA: TGCAGCGCCGCCCAGACAGGGGCAGATACGCAGTATTTT.

This clone came up once. V usage is TRBV11-2 and J usage is TRBJ1-6; D call uncertain. V gave up 1 base and J gave up 10 bases, with 8 bases separating them. Germline V gene sequence: CDR1 SGHAT, CDR2 FQNNGV. The CDR3 is made up of 13 amino acids. Written as DNA, the CDR3 is TGTGCCAGCAGCTTAGTGGGGAACTCACCCCTCCACTTT. The encoded protein is CASSLVGNSPLHF.

The chain recombines TRBV7-9 with TRBJ1-3; no reliable D call. Trimming removed 3 bases at V and 4 bases at J, with 10 bases between. Germline V gene lookup returns CDR1 SEHNR and CDR2 FQNEAQ (reference sequence). This CDR3 spans 14 amino acids. The DNA of the CDR3 is TGTGCCAGCAGCTTCCCCTCCGGGGGAAACACCATATATTTT. Its protein product is CASSFPSGGNTIYF. The full variable domain, in which reference TRBV7-9 and TRBJ1-3 provide the parts outside the CDR3, is DTGVSQNPRHKITKRGQNVTFRCDPISEHNRLYWYRQTLGQGPEFLTYFQNEAQLEKSRLLSDRFSAERPKGSFSTLEIQRTEQGDSAMYLCASSFPSGGNTIYFGEGSWLTVV.

The chain recombines TRBV7-3 with TRBJ1-2, with TRBD1 as a possible D gene (6 bases). The CDR3 has 14 amino acids. Germline V gene data show CDR1 as SGHTA and CDR2 as FQGTGA. Trimming took 2 bases from V and 5 from J, leaving 12 bases between them. CDR3: CASSLGGPRYGYTF. In DNA, the CDR3 is TGTGCCAGCAGCTTAGGGGGGCCCAGGTATGGCTACACCTTC.

The V and J genes are TRBV28 and TRBJ2-7; 11 bases agree with TRBD1. The junction had 6 bases not matched to a gene; V was cut back by 5 bases and J by 6 bases. The CDR3 is made up of 14 amino acids. In germline, CDR1 is MDHEN, CDR2 SYDVKM. In DNA form, the CDR3 reads TGTGCCAGCAGTCTCGGACAGGGGGCAGGCGAGCAGTACTTC. This sequence encodes CASSLGQGAGEQYF.

The CDR3 is CASSPTRFGMNTEAFF. The CDR3 bases are TGTGCCAGCAGTCCCACTCGGTTTGGTATGAACACTGAAGCTTTCTTT. The chain is built from TRBV27 and TRBJ1-1; unclear D gene. Germline V gene lookup returns CDR1 MNHEY and CDR2 SMNVEV (reference sequence). V gave up 5 bases and J gave up 0 bases, with 16 bases separating them. The CDR3 is made up of 16 amino acids.

J is TRBJ2-2 and V is TRBV6-2 or TRBV6-3, with D unclear. The CDR3 loop spans 14 amino acids. The ends were cut back, 4 bases at V and 7 bases at J, with 13 bases in the middle. Germline CDR1 is MNHEY and CDR2 is SVGEGT. The CDR3 region has the DNA TGTGCCAGCAGTTTCGCCTTGTCCCTCGGGGAGCTGTTTTTT. It codes for CASSFALSLGELFF.

The chain links TRBV20-1 to TRBJ1-3; 7 nucleotides match TRBD1. This CDR3 contains 14 residues. Looked up from germline, CDR1 is DFQATT and CDR2 is SNEGSKA (reference sequence). With 3 bases clipped from V and 0 bases from J, the junction kept 2 bases outside the gene matches. The CDR3 region has the DNA TGCAGTGCTAGTGCAGGGGGCTCTGGAAACACCATATATTTT. It is translated as CSASAGGSGNTIYF.

The chain combines TRBV7-8 with TRBJ2-7; D possibly corresponds to TRBD2 (6 bases). Trimming removed 2 bases at V and 3 bases at J, with 11 bases between. The CDR3 covers 14 residues. Germline CDR1 and CDR2: SGHVS and FQNEAQ. The CDR3 coding sequence is TGTGCCAGCAGCTTACTGGGGAGGCTCTACGAGCAGTACTTC. Encoded protein: CASSLLGRLYEQYF.

The gene calls are TRBV7-9 and TRBJ2-1, with TRBD2 matching 9 bases. The CDR3 has 16 amino acids. CDR1 SEHNR and CDR2 FQNEAQ come from the germline V gene (reference sequence). The V gene end was trimmed by 5 bases and the J gene end by 2 bases; junction bases not matched to a gene: 7. In nucleotides, the CDR3 is TGTGCCAGCAGCCCACCATCTAGCGGGACCTACAATGAGCAGTTCTTC. Its protein is CASSPPSSGTYNEQFF.

The V gene is TRBV7-9, the J gene TRBJ1-6; no reliable D call. The V and J ends lost 5 bases and 7 bases respectively, with 12 bases between them. The CDR3 length is 14 residues. Germline V lookup: CDR1 SEHNR, CDR2 FQNEAQ (reference sequence). The CDR3 nucleotides are TGTGCCAGCAGCACCCCGGGGTACAATTCACCCCTCCACTTT. Amino acid sequence: CASSTPGYNSPLHF.

The rearrangement uses TRBV2 and TRBJ1-5; the D is unclear. The CDR3 runs 11 residues. Trimming removed 8 bases from V and 3 bases from J, with 5 bases in between. Germline values: CDR1 SNHLY, CDR2 FYNNEI. The CDR3 region is CASSNNQPQHF. In DNA form, the CDR3 reads TGTGCCAGCTCAAACAATCAGCCCCAGCATTTT.

This clone has at least ten counts. This sequence joins TRBV3-1 (or the pseudogene TRBV3-2) and TRBJ2-3; 10 bases fit TRBD1. Germline values: CDR1 LGHDT, CDR2 YNNKEL (reference sequence). The CDR3 covers 15 residues. Germline trimming cut 8 bases from V and 1 base from J; bases unmatched to any gene: 6. CDR3 residues: CASLKGQGCTDTQYF. The CDR3 coding sequence is TGTGCCAGCCTTAAGGGACAGGGGTGCACAGATACGCAGTATTTT.

This clone was observed a handful of times. Other DNA sequences of this sample code for an identical CDR3. V usage is TRBV9 and J usage is TRBJ2-7, with D possibly matching TRBD1 (6 bases). There are 14 residues in the CDR3. Trimming took 0 bases from V and 3 from J, leaving 10 bases between them. Germline CDR1 SGDLS, CDR2 YYNGEE. CDR3 nucleotides: TGTGCCAGCAGCGTAGGACAGGCCCGCTACGAGCAGTACTTC. It yields the protein CASSVGQARYEQYF.

V is TRBV13 and J is TRBJ2-7; 7 positions match TRBD2. The CDR3 runs to 13 residues. Germline lookup yields CDR1 PRHDT and CDR2 FYEKMQ (reference sequence). Trimming took 3 bases from V and 6 from J; bases not matched to a gene: 5. CDR3 DNA sequence: TGTGCCAGCAGCTTCGGACTAGAGTTCGAGCAGTACTTC. Translated, it gives CASSFGLEFEQYF.

The V gene is TRBV18, the J gene TRBJ1-1; possible D gene TRBD1, 6 bases. V was shortened by 0 bases and J by 5 bases, with 25 bases between the two germline ends. Looked up from germline, CDR1 is KGHSH and CDR2 is LQKENI. This CDR3 region has 19 residues. As DNA, the CDR3 is TGTGCCAGCTCACCACCTATGGGGCCCGGGACACAGTCGGGGACTGAAGCTTTCTTT. This encodes CASSPPMGPGTQSGTEAFF.

The rearrangement joins TRBV14 to TRBJ1-2; 7 bases match TRBD1. From germline, CDR1 is SGHDN and CDR2 FVKESK. The V gene end was trimmed by 0 bases and the J gene end by 1 base; junction bases not matched to a gene: 11. The CDR3 is made up of 18 amino acids. The CDR3 here is CASSQDPQGRLDNYGYTF. The CDR3 nucleotides read TGTGCCAGCAGCCAAGACCCACAGGGGCGGTTGGATAACTATGGCTACACCTTC.

The chain uses TRBV4-1 and TRBJ1-2, with D unresolved. CDR1 is MGHRA and CDR2 is YSYEKL in the germline V gene. The V end was cut by 1 base, the J end by 8 bases, with 14 bases between. This CDR3 comprises 14 residues. In DNA form, the CDR3 reads TGCGCCAGCAGCCAAGGGAGGACGGGAGGCGGCTACACCTTC. This sequence encodes CASSQGRTGGGYTF.

V and J are TRBV3-1 (or the pseudogene TRBV3-2) and TRBJ2-5, with 8 bases identical to TRBD2. From germline, CDR1 is LGHDT and CDR2 YNNKEL (reference sequence). J gave up 12 bases and V 4 bases, and 13 bases lay outside the gene matches. The CDR3 extends over 14 amino acids. CDR3 bases: TGTGCCAGCAGCCCGGGAAGCGGGAGAAGTTTGGAGTACTTC. Protein sequence: CASSPGSGRSLEYF.

V and J are TRBV7-2 and TRBJ1-3; D remains unclear. The V end was cut by 5 bases, the J end by 8 bases, with 13 bases between. The length of the CDR3 is 13 residues. Per germline, CDR1 SGHTA and CDR2 FQGNSA. The CDR3 DNA follows: TGTGCCAGCAGCCTGATCGAGGTGGACACCATATATTTT. This sequence encodes CASSLIEVDTIYF.

The chain has TRBV7-9 and TRBJ1-1; TRBD1 agrees at 10 bases. This CDR3 region has 16 residues. The junction had 7 bases not matched to a gene; V was cut back by 3 bases and J by 3 bases. CDR1 SEHNR and CDR2 FQNEAQ come from the germline V gene (reference sequence). The CDR3 sequence is CASSFHRDRGDTEAFF. The CDR3 DNA reads TGTGCCAGCAGCTTTCACCGGGACAGGGGAGACACTGAAGCTTTCTTT.

This chain connects TRBV27 to TRBJ2-1; 9 bases are a match to TRBD2. The CDR3 runs 15 residues. Germline V CDR1 and CDR2: MNHEY, SMNVEV (reference sequence). Trimming took 2 bases from V and 4 from J; bases not matched to a gene: 3. The CDR3 loop reads CASSLGAGGYNEQFF. In DNA form, the CDR3 reads TGTGCCAGCAGTTTAGGGGCGGGAGGGTACAATGAGCAGTTCTTC.

This rearrangement joins TRBV14 to TRBJ2-7; 7 positions agree with TRBD2. V trimming: 0 bases; J trimming: 5 bases; junction bases outside the gene matches: 13. CDR1 and CDR2 from the germline V gene are SGHDN and FVKESK. This CDR3 comprises 17 residues. The CDR3 DNA follows: TGTGCCAGCAGCCAAGATCTTCGAGCGGGACGTAGGCACGAGCAGTACTTC. Translated, it gives CASSQDLRAGRRHEQYF.

The V and J genes are TRBV2 and TRBJ1-3; D may be TRBD1 (5 bases). Trimming cost V 8 bases and J 0 bases, with 14 bases left between them. CDR1 and CDR2 from the germline V gene are SNHLY and FYNNEI. The CDR3 runs 15 residues. For the CDR3, the DNA is TGTGCCAGCGCCCCGGGACGGTACTCTGGAAACACCATATATTTT. Translating it yields CASAPGRYSGNTIYF. The whole variable domain, remainder taken from reference TRBV2 and TRBJ1-3, is EPEVTQTPSHQVTQMGQEVILRCVPISNHLYFYWYRQILGQKVEFLVSFYNNEISEKSEIFDDQFSVERPDGSNFTLKIRSTKLEDSAMYFCASAPGRYSGNTIYFGEGSWLTVV.

V usage is TRBV2 and J usage is TRBJ1-2, with TRBD1 matching 10 bases. Looked up from germline, CDR1 is SNHLY and CDR2 is FYNNEI. The CDR3 is made up of 15 amino acids. V was pared by 7 bases and J by 4 bases, with 9 bases of the junction left unmatched. CDR3 sequence reads: CASIYGTGVIYGYTF. The CDR3 bases are TGTGCCAGCATATACGGGACAGGGGTTATCTATGGCTACACCTTC.

This clone appeared a single time. The V gene is TRBV11-1, the J gene TRBJ2-5; D is undetermined. Looked up from germline, CDR1 is SGHAT and CDR2 is FQDESV (reference sequence). V gave up 1 base and J gave up 0 bases, with 9 bases separating them. The CDR3 is 15 amino acids. The CDR3 protein is CASSLGFSNQETQYF. DNA for the CDR3: TGTGCCAGCAGCTTAGGGTTTTCCAACCAAGAGACCCAGTACTTC.

V and J are TRBV12-3 or TRBV12-4 and TRBJ1-1; 10 bases match TRBD1. J was trimmed by 10 bases and V by 6 bases; bases with no gene match: 8. CDR3 length: 13 residues. The CDR3 DNA is TGTGCCAGCAGGACAGGGGGCCGGAAGGGAGCTTTCTTT. As protein: CASRTGGRKGAFF.

This clone appeared once. The rearrangement joins TRBV30 to TRBJ1-1; 7 nucleotides match TRBD1. Trimming at V came to 8 bases and at J to 4 bases, leaving 16 bases not matched to a gene. The germline gives CDR1 GTSNPN, CDR2 SVGIG (reference sequence). The CDR3 runs 15 residues. In DNA, the CDR3 is TGTGCCACACGAGGGGGCTTGGGGGAGACCACTGAAGCTTTCTTT. Translation: CATRGGLGETTEAFF.